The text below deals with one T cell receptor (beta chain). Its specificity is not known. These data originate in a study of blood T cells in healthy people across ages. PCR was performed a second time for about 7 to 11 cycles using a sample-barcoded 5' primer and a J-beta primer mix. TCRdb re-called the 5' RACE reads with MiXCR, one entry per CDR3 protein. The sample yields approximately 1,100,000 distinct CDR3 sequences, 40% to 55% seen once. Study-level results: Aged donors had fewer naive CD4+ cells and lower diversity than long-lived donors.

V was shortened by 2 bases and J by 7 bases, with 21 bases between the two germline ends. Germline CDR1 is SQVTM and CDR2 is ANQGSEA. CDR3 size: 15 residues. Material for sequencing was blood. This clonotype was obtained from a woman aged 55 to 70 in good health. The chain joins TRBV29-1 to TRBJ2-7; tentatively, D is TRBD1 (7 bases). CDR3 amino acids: CSVEPDRAGYNEQYF. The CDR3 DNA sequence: TGCAGCGTTGAACCAGACAGGGCGGGGTACAATGAGCAGTACTTC.